Below are 22 T cell receptor beta chains sequenced from a single sample in a study of blood T cell repertoires in COVID-19. This table comes from immunoSEQ multiplex PCR, and its TCRdb copy is limited to in-frame clones, with some not included. The sample has under 450,000 clones; around 89% are singletons. The specimen was peripheral blood. All receptors derive from a woman aged 45-59 years with COVID-19, enrolled during active disease.

The rearrangement uses TRBV7-3 and TRBJ1-2, with 9 positions matching TRBD1. The junction had 8 bases not matched to a gene; V was cut back by 5 bases and J by 4 bases. The germline V gene has CDR1 SGHTA and CDR2 FQGTGA. The CDR3 runs 15 residues. CDR3 sequence: CASSPNRGPGYGYTF. As DNA, the CDR3 is TGTGCCAGCAGCCCAAACAGGGGGCCAGGCTATGGCTACACCTTC.

This clone was recorded only once. This sequence joins TRBV19 and TRBJ2-2; TRBD1 aligns across 9 bases. The V gene's germline CDR1 is LNHDA and CDR2 SQIVND (reference sequence). The CDR3 length is 17 residues. The V segment lost 2 bases and the J segment 3 bases; nucleotides outside the gene matches: 7. CDR3 nucleotides: TGTGCCAGTAGTATAAAAACAGGGGGCGCATACACCGGGGAGCTGTTTTTT. Amino acids: CASSIKTGGAYTGELFF.

This rearrangement joins TRBV7-3 to TRBJ2-1, with 12 bases lining up with TRBD2. With 3 bases clipped from V and 8 bases from J, the junction kept 8 bases outside the gene matches. Germline CDR1 is SGHTA and CDR2 is FQGTGA. CDR3 length equals 16 residues. For the CDR3, the DNA is TGTGCCAGCAGCTTTTCTAGCGGGGGGGCCGAGGATGAGCAGTTCTTC. Protein sequence: CASSFSSGGAEDEQFF.

This chain joins TRBV11-1 and TRBJ1-1, with TRBD1 matching 8 bases. Trimming removed 4 bases from V and 3 bases from J; junction bases left unmatched: 1. The CDR3 has 13 residues. Germline CDR1 is SGHAT and CDR2 is FQDESV (reference sequence). The CDR3 DNA reads TGTGCCAGCAGCTCGGACAGGGACACTGAAGCTTTCTTT. Residues: CASSSDRDTEAFF.

This clone has more than one count but fewer than ten. The V gene is TRBV27, the J gene TRBJ1-6; D is unclear. The CDR3 runs to 14 residues. Trimming pared 5 bases from V and 7 bases from J, leaving 12 bases between. Per germline, CDR1 MNHEY and CDR2 SMNVEV (reference sequence). DNA of the CDR3: TGTGCCAGCAGTCCGGCCATAGCCAATTCACCCCTCCACTTT. Residues: CASSPAIANSPLHF.

This chain uses TRBV7-2 with TRBJ2-3, with D unresolved. The V end was cut by 5 bases, the J end by 7 bases, with 10 bases between. Germline CDR1 SGHTA, CDR2 FQGNSA. The CDR3 extends over 12 amino acids. The CDR3, as DNA: TGTGCCAGCAGCCCTACAGCCTATACGCAGTATTTT. This sequence encodes CASSPTAYTQYF. The variable domain in full, with the rest retrieved from reference TRBV7-2 and TRBJ2-3, is GAGVSQSPSNKVTEKGKDVELRCDPISGHTALYWYRQSLGQGLEFLIYFQGNSAPDKSGLPSDRFSAERTGGSVSTLTIQRTQQEDSAVYLCASSPTAYTQYFGPGTRLTVL.

V gene TRBV25-1 combines with J gene TRBJ1-1; TRBD1 aligns across 7 bases. CDR1 and CDR2 from the germline V gene are MGHDK and SYGVNS. The V segment lost 3 bases and the J segment 4 bases; nucleotides outside the gene matches: 8. The length of the CDR3 is 15 residues. CDR3 in amino acids: CASSDRQGAGTEAFF. CDR3 in DNA: TGTGCCAGCAGTGATAGACAGGGAGCCGGCACTGAAGCTTTCTTT.

This chain uses TRBV30 with TRBJ2-1, with 11 bases aligning to TRBD2. The germline CDR1 and CDR2 sequences are GTSNPN and SVGIG (reference sequence). The CDR3 runs 20 residues. With V trimmed by 0 bases and J by 0 bases, 13 bases remained unmatched. CDR3 DNA: TGTGCCTGGAGTGTACAACCTAGCGGGGGGCCCTCCAGCTCCTACAATGAGCAGTTCTTC. Translating gives CAWSVQPSGGPSSSYNEQFF.

The chain employs TRBV29-1 and TRBJ1-1; D remains ambiguous. CDR1 is SQVTM, CDR2 ANQGSEA, per germline. CDR3 length: 12 residues. V was trimmed by 5 bases and J by 1 base, leaving 8 bases between them. CDR3 region: CSVPTANTEAFF. CDR3 nucleotide sequence: TGCAGCGTTCCTACAGCGAACACTGAAGCTTTCTTT. Together with reference TRBV29-1 and TRBJ1-1, the CDR3 gives the full variable domain: SAVISQKPSRDICQRGTSLTIQCQVDSQVTMMFWYRQQPGQSLTLIATANQGSEATYESGFVIDKFPISRPNLTFSTLTVSNMSPEDSSIYLCSVPTANTEAFFGQGTRLTVV.

The chain couples TRBV27 to TRBJ1-6; 8 positions agree with TRBD1. This CDR3 is built from 13 residues. CDR1 and CDR2 from the germline V gene are MNHEY and SMNVEV (reference sequence). V was pared by 6 bases and J by 10 bases, with 5 bases of the junction left unmatched. The CDR3 loop is CASSLAGGSPLHF. The CDR3 DNA reads as TGTGCCAGCAGCCTCGCAGGGGGCTCACCCCTCCACTTT.

A note on this clone: Here the CDR3 omits its conserved ending phenylalanine or tryptophan, so a read error is the likely source. The DNA is left out, because the CDR3 cannot be placed on it with certainty; the CDR3 is given as TCRdb lists it. The chain links TRBV30 to TRBJ2-7; TRBD2 is the table's D call and was not checked against the DNA. The germline V gene has CDR1 GTSNPN and CDR2 SVGIG (reference sequence). The CDR3 comprises 12 residues, both ends counted. CDR3 sequence reads: CAWGVPGLAVFA.

The chain links TRBV11-2 to TRBJ1-5; tentative D call: TRBD1 (5 bases). V lost 4 bases to trimming and J lost 8 bases, with 15 bases between them. The germline V gene encodes CDR1 SGHAT and CDR2 FQNNGV. This CDR3 comprises 14 residues. CDR3 amino acids: CASSYRQGSEPQHF. The DNA of the CDR3 is TGTGCCAGCAGCTACCGGCAGGGAAGTGAGCCCCAGCATTTT.

V gene TRBV7-6 combines with J gene TRBJ1-4; perhaps TRBD1 as D (5 bases). CDR1 and CDR2 (germline): SGHVS, FNYEAQ. This CDR3 has 16 amino acids. V dropped 6 bases and J dropped 0 bases, with 14 bases sitting between them. This chain's CDR3 is CASSLLGTTTNEKLFF. CDR3 nucleotide sequence: TGTGCCAGCAGTCTTTTAGGGACTACAACTAATGAAAAACTGTTTTTT.

The chain has TRBV27 and TRBJ2-1; 9 nucleotides line up with TRBD2. The V segment lost 4 bases and the J segment 0 bases; nucleotides outside the gene matches: 13. CDR1 and CDR2 from the germline V gene are MNHEY and SMNVEV (reference sequence). The CDR3 runs 19 residues. The DNA of the CDR3 is TGTGCCAGCAGTTCCCCCCCCCTAGCGGGGACCCGCTCCTACAATGAGCAGTTCTTC. Translated, it gives CASSSPPLAGTRSYNEQFF.

The chain couples TRBV12-3 or TRBV12-4 to TRBJ1-1, with D unclear. The V gene lost 2 bases and the J gene lost 4 bases, with 8 bases spanning the gap. This CDR3 spans 13 amino acids. DNA for the CDR3: TGTGCCAGCAGTTTAAGAGGGTCCACTGAAGCTTTCTTT. Translation gives CASSLRGSTEAFF.

This clone has only one observation. The rearrangement joins TRBV9 to TRBJ2-7, with D uncertain. Germline loops: CDR1 SGDLS, CDR2 YYNGEE. V was shortened by 0 bases and J by 6 bases, with 13 bases between the two germline ends. The CDR3 is 14 amino acids. The CDR3 nucleotides are TGTGCCAGCAGCGTAGGACAATCTCTTGCCGAGCAGTACTTC. Its translation: CASSVGQSLAEQYF.

The chain has TRBV5-1 and TRBJ2-1; 7 nucleotides agree with TRBD1. Per the germline V gene, CDR1 is SGHRS and CDR2 is YFSETQ. The V and J ends lost 0 bases and 7 bases, in that order; junction bases with no gene match: 7. The length of the CDR3 is 15 residues. CDR3 sequence reads: CASSLAEGQLNEQFF. CDR3 bases: TGCGCCAGCAGCTTGGCCGAGGGACAGCTGAATGAGCAGTTCTTC.

The chain carries TRBV21-1 and TRBJ1-3; the D call of TRBD1 is as the table states it, not checked on the DNA. TRBV21-1 is a listed pseudogene. This CDR3 has 17 residues. The CDR3 region is CASSKAGAGGGGNTIYF. Here the CDR3 DNA reads TGTGCCAGCAGCAAAGCCGGGGCAGGGGGCGGTGGAAACACCATATATTTT.

This clone was seen a few times. The chain recombines TRBV9 with TRBJ1-2; the D gene is possibly TRBD1 (6 bases). The CDR3 consists of 13 residues. V lost 2 bases, J lost 4 bases, and 9 bases lay in between. The germline CDR1 and CDR2 sequences are SGDLS and YYNGEE. The CDR3 reads CASSVGQLYGYTF. CDR3 nucleotide sequence: TGTGCCAGCAGCGTTGGACAGCTCTATGGCTACACCTTC.

The chain recombines TRBV5-4 with TRBJ2-1, with 10 nucleotides matching TRBD2. Germline loops: CDR1 SGHNT, CDR2 YYREEE (reference sequence). The CDR3 runs to 16 residues. V lost 4 bases to trimming and J lost 3 bases; unmatched junction nucleotides: 7. The CDR3 nucleotides are TGTGCCAGCAGCCTTCAACTAGCGGGAAGCTACAATGAGCAGTTCTTC. Its translation is CASSLQLAGSYNEQFF.

The table lists this clone with a count of one. V and J are TRBV2 and TRBJ1-2; D is unclear. Trimming shortened V by 7 bases and J by 4 bases, and 4 bases separated the two germline ends. This CDR3 spans 10 amino acids. Germline CDR1 is SNHLY and CDR2 is FYNNEI. Written as DNA, the CDR3 is TGTGCCAGCAACGGCTATGGCTACACCTTC. This translates into CASNGYGYTF. The full variable domain, its missing parts supplied by reference TRBV2 and TRBJ1-2, is EPEVTQTPSHQVTQMGQEVILRCVPISNHLYFYWYRQILGQKVEFLVSFYNNEISEKSEIFDDQFSVERPDGSNFTLKIRSTKLEDSAMYFCASNGYGYTFGSGTRLTVV.

This rearrangement joins TRBV5-1 to TRBJ2-7; 7 bases are shared with TRBD1. The CDR3 loop spans 14 amino acids. Trimming at V came to 5 bases and at J to 5 bases, leaving 10 bases not matched to a gene. Germline values: CDR1 SGHRS, CDR2 YFSETQ. CDR3: CASRGFDRAHEQYF. The CDR3 DNA follows: TGCGCCAGCAGGGGTTTCGACAGGGCTCACGAGCAGTACTTC.